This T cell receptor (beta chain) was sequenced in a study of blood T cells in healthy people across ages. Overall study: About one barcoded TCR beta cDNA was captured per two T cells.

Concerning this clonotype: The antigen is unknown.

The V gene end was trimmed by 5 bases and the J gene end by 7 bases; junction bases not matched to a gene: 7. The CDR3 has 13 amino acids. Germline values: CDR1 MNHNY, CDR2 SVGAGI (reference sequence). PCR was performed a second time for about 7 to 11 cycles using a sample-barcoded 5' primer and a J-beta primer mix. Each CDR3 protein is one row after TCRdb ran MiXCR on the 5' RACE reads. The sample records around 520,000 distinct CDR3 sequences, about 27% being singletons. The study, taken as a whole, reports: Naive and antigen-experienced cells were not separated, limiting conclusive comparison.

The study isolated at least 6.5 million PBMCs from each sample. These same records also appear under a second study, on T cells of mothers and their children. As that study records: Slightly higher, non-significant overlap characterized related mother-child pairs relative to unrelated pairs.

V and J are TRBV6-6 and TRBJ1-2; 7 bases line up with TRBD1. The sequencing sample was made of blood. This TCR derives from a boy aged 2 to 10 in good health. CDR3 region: CASSTRDRFGYTF. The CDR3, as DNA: TGTGCCAGCAGTACCCGGGACAGATTTGGCTACACCTTC.